These 10 T cell receptor beta chains were all obtained from the same sample, sequenced in a study of CD8+ T cells in alopecia areata. cDNA serving as the sequencing template came from extracted, reverse transcribed RNA. TCRdb's table, derived via immunoSEQ multiplex PCR, lists solely in-frame clones and lacks some. The sample carries about 110,000 clones, 59% recorded once. Specimen: CD8+ T cells sorted from blood. All receptors come from a human donor in good health.

The J gene is TRBJ2-2, the V gene TRBV29-1; D assignment may be TRBD1 or TRBD2 (5 bases each). Per germline, CDR1 SQVTM and CDR2 ANQGSEA. V was pared by 4 bases and J by 0 bases, with 12 bases between. This CDR3 contains 15 residues. The CDR3: CSVGGIYTNTGELFF. The CDR3 nucleotides read TGCAGCGTTGGGGGGATATACACGAACACCGGGGAGCTGTTTTTT.

This clone was observed a few times. CDR3 in DNA: TGTGCCAGCAGCATACTCGGAGACTTCTCTGGAAACACCATATATTTT. Translating gives CASSILGDFSGNTIYF. J is TRBJ1-3 and V is TRBV13; D gene unclear. Trimming removed 5 bases from V and 0 bases from J, with 14 bases in between. The CDR3 runs to 16 residues. Germline V gene lookup returns CDR1 PRHDT and CDR2 FYEKMQ (reference sequence). Supplemented by reference TRBV13 and TRBJ1-3, the full variable domain reads AAGVIQSPRHLIKEKRETATLKCYPIPRHDTVYWYQQGPGQDPQFLISFYEKMQSDKGSIPDRFSAQQFSDYHSELNMSSLELGDSALYFCASSILGDFSGNTIYFGEGSWLTVV.

This clone was observed a few times. This chain connects TRBV6-5 to TRBJ2-5; D gene uncertain. Germline CDR1 MNHEY, CDR2 SVGAGI. The V and J ends lost 0 bases and 1 base respectively, with 6 bases between them. The CDR3 extends over 14 amino acids. The DNA for the CDR3 is TGTGCCAGCAGTTACTCAATACGCCAAGAGACCCAGTACTTC. Translated, it gives CASSYSIRQETQYF.

This chain joins TRBV29-1 and TRBJ2-1; the D is unclear. Trimming took 4 bases from V and 12 from J, leaving 13 bases between them. The V gene's germline CDR1 is SQVTM and CDR2 ANQGSEA. The CDR3 runs to 11 residues. The DNA of the CDR3 is TGCAGCGTTGTGGTTAGGGTCCGGCAGTTCTTC. This codes for CSVVVRVRQFF.

The rearrangement uses TRBV2 and TRBJ2-2; 9 bases map to TRBD1. In germline, CDR1 is SNHLY, CDR2 FYNNEI. The CDR3 extends over 15 amino acids. V lost 6 bases to trimming and J lost 5 bases; unmatched junction nucleotides: 7. CDR3 loop: CASSPGQGLTGELFF. In DNA, the CDR3 is TGTGCCAGCAGCCCCGGACAGGGGTTGACCGGGGAGCTGTTTTTT.

The chain links TRBV28 to TRBJ2-5; D is undetermined. The CDR3 runs 12 residues. Germline-derived CDR1 and CDR2 are MDHEN and SYDVKM. Trimming stripped 4 bases from V and 0 bases from J, with 3 bases between. CDR3 sequence (DNA): TGTGCCAGCAGTTGTGACCAAGAGACCCAGTACTTC. Translated: CASSCDQETQYF.

This clone was counted only a few times. V usage is TRBV7-2 and J usage is TRBJ1-3, with D uncertain. The germline V and J ends were trimmed by 1 base and 0 bases, with 4 bases remaining between them. CDR3 length equals 14 residues. The germline CDR1 and CDR2 sequences are SGHTA and FQGNSA. CDR3 in amino acids: CASSLGDSGNTIYF. DNA of the CDR3: TGTGCCAGCAGCTTAGGGGACTCTGGAAACACCATATATTTT.

The chain uses TRBV7-9 and TRBJ2-2; TRBD2 is a possible D gene (5 bases). Trimming removed 4 bases at V and 5 bases at J, with 23 bases between. The CDR3 extends over 18 amino acids. Germline-derived CDR1 and CDR2 are SEHNR and FQNEAQ (reference sequence). The CDR3 nucleotides are TGTGCCAGCAGCTCCCAATACCGGACCGGGGAGTTAACCGGGGAGCTGTTTTTT. Residues: CASSSQYRTGELTGELFF.

The chain joins TRBV18 to TRBJ2-5; possibly TRBD1 or TRBD2 for D (5 bases each). Germline V CDR1 and CDR2: KGHSH, LQKENI. The CDR3 loop spans 12 amino acids. Trimming removed 6 bases from V and 4 bases from J, with 9 bases in between. The CDR3 reads CASSGARETQYF. Written as DNA, the CDR3 is TGTGCCAGCTCCGGGGCGCGAGAGACCCAGTACTTC.

The sample holds a few counts of this clone. This rearrangement joins TRBV29-1 to TRBJ1-1; D unclear. Germline V lookup: CDR1 SQVTM, CDR2 ANQGSEA. The CDR3 sequence is 12 residues long. The V end lost 4 bases, the J end lost 1 base, and 7 bases lay between the germline ends. The CDR3 protein is CSVVGPNTEAFF. The CDR3 DNA reads as TGCAGCGTTGTGGGTCCGAACACTGAAGCTTTCTTT.